This T cell receptor (beta chain) was obtained from a study of siplizumab effects on memory and regulatory T cells. General study points: Researchers did not confirm the suppressive function of proliferating Tregs from siplizumab cultures. A minor share of alloreactive clones matched unstimulated subsets.

Around 10^5 TCR templates underwent assay in every sample. The repertoire was sequenced with immunoSEQ multiplex PCR; TCRdb's copy has only in-frame clones and lacks some. The table shows some 81,000 clones, with roughly 94% occurring only once. The J segment lost 3 bases and the V segment lost 5 bases, leaving 8 bases of the junction unmatched. CDR3 size: 15 residues. The germline CDR1 and CDR2 sequences are SGHDN and FVKESK. About this clone itself: The antigen is undetermined.

This TCR was recovered from a human donor in good health. The sample comprised CD8+ T cells sorted from blood. This chain joins TRBV14 and TRBJ1-1; TRBD1 agrees at 8 bases. The CDR3 protein is CASSARDRIDTEAFF. The CDR3 DNA reads TGTGCCAGCAGCGCCCGGGACAGGATCGACACTGAAGCTTTCTTT. Full variable domain (outside the CDR3, taken from reference TRBV14 and TRBJ1-1): EAGVTQFPSHSVIEKGQTVTLRCDPISGHDNLYWYRRVMGKEIKFLLHFVKESKQDESGMPNNRFLAERTGGTYSTLKVQPAELEDSGVYFCASSARDRIDTEAFFGQGTRLTVV.